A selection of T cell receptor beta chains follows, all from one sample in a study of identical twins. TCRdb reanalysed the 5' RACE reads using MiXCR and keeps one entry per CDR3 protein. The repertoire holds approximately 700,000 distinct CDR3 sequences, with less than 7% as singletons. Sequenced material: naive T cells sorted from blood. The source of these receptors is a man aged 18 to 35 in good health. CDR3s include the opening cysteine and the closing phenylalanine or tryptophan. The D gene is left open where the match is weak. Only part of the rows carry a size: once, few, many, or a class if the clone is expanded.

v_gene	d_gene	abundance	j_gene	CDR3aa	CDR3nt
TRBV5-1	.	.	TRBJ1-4	CASSLTGLGEKLFF	TGCGCCAGCAGCTTGACAGGGTTGGGTGAAAAACTGTTTTTT
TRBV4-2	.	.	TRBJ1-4	CASGRGTNEKLFF	TGTGCCAGCGGACGGGGGACTAATGAAAAACTGTTTTTT
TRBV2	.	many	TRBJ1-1	CASTPPYSANFEAFF	TGTGCCAGCACTCCCCCTTACAGCGCAAACTTTGAAGCTTTCTTT
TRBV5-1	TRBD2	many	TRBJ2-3	CASSLGVSGSTDTQYF	TGCGCCAGCAGCTTGGGAGTTAGCGGGAGCACAGATACGCAGTATTTT
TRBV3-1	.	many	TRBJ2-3	CASSQARDTQYF	TGTGCCAGCAGCCAAGCCCGTGATACGCAGTATTTT
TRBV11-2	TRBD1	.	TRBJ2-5	CASDRDSFQETQYF	TGTGCCAGTGACCGGGACAGTTTCCAAGAGACCCAGTACTTC
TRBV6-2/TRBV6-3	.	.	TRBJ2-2	CASSPWSGANTGELFF	TGTGCCAGCAGTCCGTGGTCGGGAGCGAACACCGGGGAGCTGTTTTTT
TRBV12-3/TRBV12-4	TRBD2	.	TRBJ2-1	CASTPSGLHYNEQFF	TGTGCCAGCACCCCTAGCGGACTACACTACAATGAGCAGTTCTTC
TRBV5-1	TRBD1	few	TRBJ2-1	CASSHLKGQGSGEQFF	TGCGCCAGCAGCCATTTGAAGGGACAGGGGTCTGGTGAGCAGTTCTTC
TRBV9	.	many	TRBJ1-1	CASSVVGEAEAFF	TGTGCCAGCAGCGTAGTAGGGGAGGCTGAAGCTTTCTTT
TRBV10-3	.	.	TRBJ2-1	CAISPGTPPSFYNEQFF	TGTGCCATCAGCCCCGGGACACCTCCTTCCTTCTACAATGAGCAGTTCTTC
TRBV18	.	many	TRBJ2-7	CASSRGGSDEQYF	TGTGCCAGCTCACGAGGGGGTAGCGACGAGCAGTACTTC
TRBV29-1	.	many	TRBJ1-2	CSVILRGDGINYGYTF	TGCAGCGTTATACTTAGGGGGGACGGGATAAACTATGGCTACACCTTC
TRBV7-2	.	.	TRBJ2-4	CASSSFLGSSRNIQYF	TGTGCCAGCAGCAGCTTCCTGGGGTCAAGCCGAAACATTCAGTACTTC
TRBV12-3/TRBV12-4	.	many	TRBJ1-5	CASSLPNQPQHF	TGTGCCAGCAGTTTACCCAATCAGCCCCAGCATTTT
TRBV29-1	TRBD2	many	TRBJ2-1	CSVDIRLAGNEQFF	TGCAGCGTTGATATAAGGCTAGCGGGCAATGAGCAGTTCTTC
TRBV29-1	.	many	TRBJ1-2	CSVEERRGDGYTF	TGCAGCGTTGAAGAGAGAAGAGGAGATGGCTACACCTTC
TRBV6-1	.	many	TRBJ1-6	CASRDRDNSPLHF	TGTGCCAGCAGGGACAGAGATAATTCACCCCTCCACTTT
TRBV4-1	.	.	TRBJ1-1	CASSQGPGSTEAFF	TGCGCCAGCAGCCAAGGACCAGGGAGCACTGAAGCTTTCTTT
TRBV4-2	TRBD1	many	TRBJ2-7	CASSQGGQGFSEQYF	TGTGCCAGCAGCCAAGGCGGACAGGGTTTCTCCGAGCAGTACTTC
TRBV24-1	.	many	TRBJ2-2	CATSDLEQNTGELFF	TGTGCCACCAGTGATTTGGAACAGAACACCGGGGAGCTGTTTTTT
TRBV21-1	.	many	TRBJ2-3	CASSKQPRRTQYF	TGTGCCAGCAGCAAACAACCCCGACGTACGCAGTATTTT
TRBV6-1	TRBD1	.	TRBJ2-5	CASSLLDREKETQYF	TGTGCCAGCTCCCTGCTGGACAGGGAAAAAGAGACCCAGTACTTC
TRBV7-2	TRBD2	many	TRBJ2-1	CASSLSFFRGGQFF	TGTGCCAGCAGCCTTTCCTTTTTCCGGGGGGGGCAGTTCTTC
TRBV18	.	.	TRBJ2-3	CASSPRDTMFADTQYF	TGTGCCAGCTCACCACGGGACACGATGTTTGCAGATACGCAGTATTTT
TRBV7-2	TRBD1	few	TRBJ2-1	CASRAGTAPYNEQFF	TGTGCCAGCAGAGCCGGGACAGCACCTTACAATGAGCAGTTCTTC
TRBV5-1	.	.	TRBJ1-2	CASSLKGDYYGYTF	TGCGCCAGCAGCTTAAAGGGGGACTACTATGGCTACACCTTC
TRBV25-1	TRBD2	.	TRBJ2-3	CASSELGVAGETDTQYF	TGTGCCAGCAGTGAATTAGGTGTAGCGGGAGAAACAGATACGCAGTATTTT
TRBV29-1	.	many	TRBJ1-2	CSVYSDGNYGYTF	TGCAGCGTCTACTCGGACGGTAACTATGGCTACACCTTC
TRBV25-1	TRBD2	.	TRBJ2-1	CASSDPGGSGGPYNEQFF	TGTGCCAGCAGTGACCCCGGGGGTAGCGGGGGGCCCTACAATGAGCAGTTCTTC
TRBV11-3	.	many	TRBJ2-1	CASSSDPKFF	TGTGCCAGCAGCTCTGACCCCAAGTTCTTC
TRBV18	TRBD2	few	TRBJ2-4	CASSPAGEGIQYF	TGTGCCAGCTCACCAGCGGGAGAGGGCATTCAGTACTTC
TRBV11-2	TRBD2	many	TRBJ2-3	CASKRGRLAGGAPSTDTQYF	TGTGCCAGCAAGAGGGGGCGACTAGCGGGAGGGGCACCTAGCACAGATACGCAGTATTTT
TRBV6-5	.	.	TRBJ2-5	CASSLGTGIETQYF	TGTGCCAGCAGTTTGGGTACAGGGATTGAGACCCAGTACTTC
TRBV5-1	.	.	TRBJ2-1	CASSPTGTKYNEQFF	TGCGCCAGCAGCCCAACCGGGACGAAATACAATGAGCAGTTCTTC
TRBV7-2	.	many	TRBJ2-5	CASSLGFGRRETQYF	TGTGCCAGCAGCTTAGGTTTTGGCAGGAGAGAGACCCAGTACTTC
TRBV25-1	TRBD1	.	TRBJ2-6	CASNKQQGVETGANVLTF	TGTGCCAGTAACAAACAACAGGGGGTCGAGACTGGGGCCAACGTCCTGACTTTC
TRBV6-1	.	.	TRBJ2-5	CSSSAGGPQETQYF	TGTTCCAGCAGTGCAGGGGGGCCCCAAGAGACCCAGTACTTC
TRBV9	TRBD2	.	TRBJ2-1	CASSARTSGYNEQFF	TGTGCCAGCAGCGCTCGGACTAGCGGTTACAATGAGCAGTTCTTC
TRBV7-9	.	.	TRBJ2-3	CASRLRSISTDTQYF	TGTGCCAGCAGACTAAGGTCTATTAGCACAGATACGCAGTATTTT
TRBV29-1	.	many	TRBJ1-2	CSVEEPTNYGYTF	TGCAGCGTTGAGGAGCCAACTAACTATGGCTACACCTTC
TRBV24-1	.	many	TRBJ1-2	CATGHPNYGYTF	TGTGCCACGGGACATCCTAACTATGGCTACACCTTC
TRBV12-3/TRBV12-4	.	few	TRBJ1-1	CASTLTGRAEAFF	TGTGCCAGCACTCTGACGGGAAGAGCGGAAGCTTTCTTT
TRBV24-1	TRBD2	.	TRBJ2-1	CATSDPGTSGRAVYNEQFF	TGTGCCACCAGTGACCCCGGGACTAGCGGGAGGGCCGTGTACAATGAGCAGTTCTTC
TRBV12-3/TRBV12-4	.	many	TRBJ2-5	CASSSGYQETQYF	TGTGCCAGCAGTTCGGGGTATCAAGAGACCCAGTACTTC
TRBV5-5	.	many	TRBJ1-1	CASSFAGATNTEAFF	TGTGCCAGCAGCTTCGCAGGGGCAACGAACACTGAAGCTTTCTTT
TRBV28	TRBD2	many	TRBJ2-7	CASIGSGRAGYEQYF	TGTGCCAGCATTGGTAGCGGGAGGGCGGGGTACGAGCAGTACTTC
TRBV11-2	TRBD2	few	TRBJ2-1	CASSLNSPSGYNEQFF	TGTGCCAGCAGCTTAAACTCCCCTAGCGGGTACAATGAGCAGTTCTTC
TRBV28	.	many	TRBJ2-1	CASSLADRLDGNEQFF	TGTGCCAGCAGTTTGGCGGATCGATTAGACGGCAATGAGCAGTTCTTC
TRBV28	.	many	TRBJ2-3	CASSLEGVGQDTQYF	TGTGCCAGCAGTTTAGAGGGAGTCGGCCAGGATACGCAGTATTTT
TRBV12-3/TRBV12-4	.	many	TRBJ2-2	CASRHRQGPGELFF	TGTGCCAGCAGGCATCGCCAGGGTCCCGGGGAGCTGTTTTTT
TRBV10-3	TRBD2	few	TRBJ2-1	CAISYGLAGESYNEQFF	TGTGCCATCAGCTACGGCCTAGCGGGAGAGTCCTACAATGAGCAGTTCTTC
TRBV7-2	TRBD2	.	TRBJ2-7	CASSSISGGYEQYF	TGTGCCAGCAGCTCAATTAGCGGGGGCTACGAGCAGTACTTC